The T cell receptor (beta chain) described here comes from a study of tumor-infiltrating lymphocytes in primary liver carcinoma. Each 20-30 mg portion of unsorted bulk tissue served as the source for co-extraction of RNA and DNA. No patient had received treatment, and all had chronic HBV infection. This clonotype was recorded at least ten times. The CDR3 length is 15 residues. Germline V gene data show CDR1 as MDHEN and CDR2 as SYDVKM. The V end was cut by 3 bases, the J end by 2 bases, with 13 bases between. Constant-region priming of about 0.5 ug total RNA yielded TCR beta cDNA. Researchers made the TCR beta libraries by running three nested multiplex PCR rounds with slightly modified ARM-PCR. TRBV1-TRBV30 forward primers paired with a C-beta reverse primer drove the first two PCR rounds, about 9 cycles each. TCRdb reanalysed the multiplex PCR reads using MiXCR and keeps one entry per CDR3 protein. The sample carries roughly 57,000 distinct CDR3 sequences, about two thirds recorded once.

The genes are TRBV28 and TRBJ2-5; D is ambiguous. Sequencing was carried out using liver tumor tissue from sampling region 2. Subset indicated: tumor region T2, inferior pole. This TCR was sampled from a man in his forties with primary liver carcinoma and hepatitis B virus infection. This CDR3 reads CASSLFGGIQETQYF. CDR3 coding DNA: TGTGCCAGCAGTTTGTTTGGCGGAATACAAGAGACCCAGTACTTC. Based on the CDR3 plus reference TRBV28 and TRBJ2-5, the full variable domain is DVKVTQSSRYLVKRTGEKVFLECVQDMDHENMFWYRQDPGLGLRLIYFSYDVKMKEKGDIPEGYSVSREKKERFSLILESASTNQTSMYLCASSLFGGIQETQYFGPGTRLLVL.